This T cell receptor (beta chain) was sequenced during a study of blood T cell repertoires in COVID-19 (dated by TCRdb to between 2020 and 2021). With respect to the entire study: The collaborator samples originated in the United States, Italy and Spain and spanned the acute and convalescent phases of COVID-19. The dataset comprised deeply sampled blood TCRbeta repertoires from subjects exposed to, actively infected with, or recovered from COVID-19. Where HLA class I and class II types were available, the types were taken from metadata supplied by the sample provider, not from assay-based typing. The sample metadata nearly always contained a de-identified subject ID, COVID-19 status, age in years and sex. The material from the prospective study consisted of cDNA or gDNA derived from T cells, B-cell-depleted T cells, or PBMCs. The repertoires were made available in a free public database intended to serve as a resource for research on the immune response to SARS-CoV-2. The samples were drawn from two sources: the first 160 participants of the ongoing ImmuneRACE study, and fewer than 1,500 subjects contributed by 6 global collaborators.

Per the germline V gene, SGHAT is the CDR1 and FQNNGV is the CDR2. From the cysteine up to the phenylalanine, the CDR3 has a length of 14 residues. Left in the record is the CDR3 DNA by itself, 42 bases read in frame from the first base. Trimming takes 2 bases from V and 1 base from J, and the germline ends sit 8 bases apart. The immunoSEQ Assay, a bias-controlled multiplex PCR, was used to amplify TCRbeta CDR3 regions from genomic DNA. The published analysis was carried out like this. The number of nucleated cells in each sample was estimated from the amplification of reference gene primers within the assay. To quantify the absolute abundance of each unique TCRbeta CDR3 rearrangement, sequence reads were collapsed and filtered. Productive Simpson clonality was computed per sample as the square root of Simpson's diversity index over productive rearrangements. TCRdb stores this immuneACCESS table with in-frame sequences only. Part of the clones is absent; in the studies checked, under half of the shortfall reflects unresolved V genes, and no reason is known for the rest. V and J calls and clone size are given by that table; D and trimming were obtained from the DNA. This sample lists 140,000 to 150,000 clones; about 85% were detected once. The ten most abundant clones make up about 2.5% of the sample.

Concerning this clone itself: The antigen this receptor binds is unknown. Base qualities are not at hand, and no much larger clone is one base apart.

Overall results and qualifications from the work: The quantity of clinical and demographic metadata differed by source and by participant and was supplied without curation.

One collaborating source in Seattle enrolled patients during active infection and followed them longitudinally through the course of disease. The collaborating institutions used their own protocols to collect whole blood in K2EDTA tubes. For TCRbeta analysis, collaborators shipped samples in one of three forms: frozen whole blood, isolated PBMCs, or DNA extracted from either of those sample types. Material for sequencing was peripheral blood. The V gene is TRBV11-2 and the J gene is TRBJ2-5, with the D gene not confidently named. This TCR was recovered from a human donor with COVID-19, enrolled during active disease. The donor label of this sample is uncertain. CDR3 sequence: CASSLSTAQETQYF. The nucleotide sequence is TGTGCCAGCAGCTTATCTACAGCCCAAGAGACCCAGTACTTC. Reference TRBV11-2 and TRBJ2-5 genes cover what lies past the CDR3, so the full variable domain is EAGVAQSPRYKIIEKRQSVAFWCNPISGHATLYWYQQILGQGPKLLIQFQNNGVVDDSQLPKDRFSAERLKGVDSTLKIQPAKLEDSAVYLCASSLSTAQETQYFGPGTRLLVL.